This T cell receptor beta chain stems from a study of T cell responses to AZD1222 COVID-19 vaccine. CDR3 size: 14 residues. With 0 bases removed from V and 9 bases from J, the gap between germline ends came to 12 bases. Germline V gene sequence: CDR1 ENHRY, CDR2 SYGVKD. Repertoires were generated with immunoSEQ multiplex PCR, while TCRdb's copy carries only in-frame clones and drops some. Among 130,000 or so clones listed, 93% were seen once. V gene TRBV10-3 combines with J gene TRBJ1-5; maybe TRBD1 (6 bases). The sample consisted of peripheral blood, taken on day 0 of MenACWY control vaccination. The sequence was collected from an adult in good health. DNA of the CDR3: TGTGCCATCAGTGAGTCTCCAGGGGCCGGGCCCCAGCATTTT. Protein product: CAISESPGAGPQHF.